One TCR beta chain is described in this entry. These data belong to a study of blood T cell repertoires in COVID-19. Germline CDR1 reads LNHDA; CDR2 reads SQIVND (reference sequence). This CDR3 is 14 amino acids long. V was clipped by 3 bases and J by 5 bases; unmatched bases: 6. Assay used: immunoSEQ multiplex PCR; TCRdb lists only in-frame clones, some missing. This sample has around 360,000 clones, with less than 90% found just once. This TCR came from a woman aged 25 to 39 who had recovered from COVID-19. Material for sequencing was PBMCs or T cells enriched from blood (not recorded which). The chain carries TRBV19 and TRBJ2-7, with 8 bases identical to TRBD1. CDR3 protein: CASSIQGARHEQYF. In DNA, the CDR3 is TGTGCCAGTAGTATCCAGGGGGCGCGCCACGAGCAGTACTTC.